This T cell receptor beta chain was recovered during a study of blood T cells in healthy people across ages. Study findings and constraints: Among T cells, TCR beta diversity per million cells dropped roughly linearly as age rose.

In the case of this clonotype: Its antigen remains unidentified.

Through a sample-barcoded 5' primer and a J-beta primer mix, a second PCR was run for roughly 7 to 12 cycles. A single record per CDR3 protein comes from TCRdb applying MiXCR to the 5' RACE reads. The sample records about 780,000 distinct CDR3 sequences, around a quarter being singletons. The V end was cut by 5 bases, the J end by 0 bases, with 8 bases between. This CDR3 is 14 amino acids long. Germline lookup yields CDR1 KGHDR and CDR2 SFDVKD. Another study also made use of these data, one on T cells of mothers and their children.

The TCR sequence derives from a boy younger than 18 in good health. The genes are TRBV24-1 and TRBJ2-3; D remains unclear. The sample comprised blood. The CDR3 region is CATSGASSTDTQYF. The CDR3 coding sequence is TGTGCCACCAGTGGTGCCAGCAGCACAGATACGCAGTATTTT.